The 5 T cell receptor beta chains given below trace back to one sample, sequenced in a study of cytomegalovirus exposure and HLA in healthy donors. PCR primers comprised 60 Vbeta and 13 Jbeta primers. The table came from immunoSEQ multiplex PCR; TCRdb's copy has only in-frame clones and leaves some out. The table shows around 150,000 clones, with over 70% occurring only once. The material sequenced was PBMCs. The receptors were gathered from a man in his late teens or twenties in good health and CMV-seropositive.

The chain uses TRBV28 and TRBJ1-1; D may be TRBD1 (5 bases). CDR3 length: 13 amino acids. Per germline, CDR1 MDHEN and CDR2 SYDVKM. Trimming shortened V by 6 bases and J by 3 bases, and 11 bases separated the two germline ends. CDR3 amino acids: CASRSRGDTEAFF. The CDR3 coding sequence is TGTGCCAGCAGATCCCGGGGGGACACTGAAGCTTTCTTT.

The rearrangement links TRBV9 to TRBJ2-3, with TRBD1 identical over 12 bases. This CDR3 comprises 17 residues. CDR1 is SGDLS, CDR2 YYNGEE, per germline. With 4 bases clipped from V and 5 bases from J, the junction kept 11 bases outside the gene matches. CDR3 in DNA: TGTGCCAGCAGCCCCTCGGGACAGGGGGCGCAAGGAGATACGCAGTATTTT. It is translated as CASSPSGQGAQGDTQYF.

This chain connects TRBV15 to TRBJ2-2; 10 bases agree with TRBD2. Germline loops: CDR1 LNHNV, CDR2 YYDKDF (reference sequence). The CDR3 extends over 19 amino acids. The junction had 9 bases not matched to a gene; V was cut back by 0 bases and J by 2 bases. In DNA form, the CDR3 reads TGTGCCACCAGCAGAGATGGGTTCGAGCGGGAGGGTAACACCGGGGAGCTGTTTTTT. This gives the protein CATSRDGFEREGNTGELFF. The full variable domain, in which reference TRBV15 and TRBJ2-2 provide the parts outside the CDR3, is DAMVIQNPRYQVTQFGKPVTLSCSQTLNHNVMYWYQQKSSQAPKLLFHYYDKDFNNEADTPDNFQSRRPNTSFCFLDIRSPGLGDTAMYLCATSRDGFEREGNTGELFFGEGSRLTVL.

The rearrangement joins TRBV13 to TRBJ2-3; 7 bases are shared with TRBD2. V lost 6 bases, J lost 2 bases, and 8 bases stayed unmatched. Looked up from germline, CDR1 is PRHDT and CDR2 is FYEKMQ (reference sequence). The CDR3 totals 15 residues. The CDR3: CASRAASGDTDTQYF. The CDR3, as DNA: TGTGCCAGCAGGGCGGCTAGCGGAGACACAGATACGCAGTATTTT.

This chain uses TRBV5-8 with TRBJ2-4; possibly TRBD1 for D (5 bases). The germline V gene has CDR1 SGHTS and CDR2 YDEGEE. V was trimmed by 2 bases and J by 5 bases, leaving 17 bases between them. The CDR3 has 16 residues. The CDR3 protein is CASSFVGKGPQNIQYF. For the CDR3, the DNA is TGTGCCAGCAGCTTCGTAGGGAAGGGGCCCCAAAACATTCAGTACTTC.